The rows below give T cell receptor beta chains drawn from one sample of a study of glioma-infiltrating T cells after dendritic cell vaccination. TCRdb keeps only in-frame clones here, not all; method: immunoSEQ multiplex PCR. The sample shows 50,000 to 55,000 clones, approximately 89% of them seen only once. This specimen consisted of blood, obtained after dendritic cell vaccination. The receptors stem from a human donor with glioblastoma. CDR3s include the opening cysteine and the closing phenylalanine or tryptophan. The order of the fields is clone size, D gene, V gene, J gene, CDR3 protein, CDR3 DNA. A D gene is named only where the DNA matches it firmly. Size is omitted from some rows. Given values are once, few, many or a class for expanded clones.

clone_size: few; d_call: -; v_call: TRBV4-1; j_call: TRBJ1-3; cdr3_aa: CASSAGGLRGNTIYF; cdr3_nt: TGCGCCAGCTCTGCGGGGGGGCTACGGGGAAACACCATATATTTT
clone_size: -; d_call: TRBD1; v_call: TRBV28; j_call: TRBJ1-2; cdr3_aa: CASSLLGTGIYGYTF; cdr3_nt: TGTGCCAGCAGTTTATTAGGGACAGGGATCTATGGCTACACCTTC
clone_size: -; d_call: TRBD2; v_call: TRBV7-2; j_call: TRBJ2-1; cdr3_aa: CASSLDRGEYNEQFF; cdr3_nt: TGTGCCAGCAGCTTAGATCGGGGGGAGTACAATGAGCAGTTCTTC
clone_size: -; d_call: TRBD2; v_call: TRBV6-1; j_call: TRBJ2-7; cdr3_aa: CASRGSGGPLEQYF; cdr3_nt: TGTGCCAGCAGAGGATCGGGAGGGCCCCTCGAGCAGTACTTC
clone_size: -; d_call: TRBD2; v_call: TRBV5-1; j_call: TRBJ2-1; cdr3_aa: CASSRAGVLYNEQFF; cdr3_nt: TGCGCCAGCAGTCGAGCGGGAGTTTTGTACAATGAGCAGTTCTTC
clone_size: -; d_call: -; v_call: TRBV5-6; j_call: TRBJ2-7; cdr3_aa: CASNLASEQYF; cdr3_nt: TGTGCCAGCAACCTCGCTAGCGAGCAGTACTTC
clone_size: -; d_call: TRBD1; v_call: TRBV28; j_call: TRBJ1-5; cdr3_aa: CASSPLAGTVNQPQHF; cdr3_nt: TGTGCCAGCAGTCCACTAGCCGGGACAGTAAATCAGCCCCAGCATTTT
clone_size: -; d_call: -; v_call: TRBV15; j_call: TRBJ1-1; cdr3_aa: CATSRDRSRPGAFF; cdr3_nt: TGTGCCACCAGCAGAGATCGAAGCCGCCCTGGAGCTTTCTTT
clone_size: -; d_call: -; v_call: TRBV11-2; j_call: TRBJ1-5; cdr3_aa: CASSLGQTSNQPQHF; cdr3_nt: TGTGCCAGCAGCTTAGGACAGACTAGCAATCAGCCCCAGCATTTT
clone_size: -; d_call: -; v_call: TRBV19; j_call: TRBJ2-3; cdr3_aa: CASSTSRGHQDTQYF; cdr3_nt: TGTGCCAGTAGCACCTCCAGGGGCCACCAAGATACGCAGTATTTT
clone_size: -; d_call: -; v_call: TRBV4-2; j_call: TRBJ2-5; cdr3_aa: CASRSTPKEETQYF; cdr3_nt: TGTGCCAGCAGATCTACCCCGAAGGAGGAGACCCAGTACTTC
clone_size: -; d_call: TRBD2; v_call: TRBV5-6; j_call: TRBJ2-1; cdr3_aa: CASSLLASGNNEQFF; cdr3_nt: TGTGCCAGCAGCCTTTTGGCTAGCGGAAACAATGAGCAGTTCTTC
clone_size: -; d_call: -; v_call: TRBV6-4; j_call: TRBJ2-1; cdr3_aa: CASSERLGHNEQFF; cdr3_nt: TGTGCCAGCAGTGAGAGACTAGGCCACAATGAGCAGTTCTTC
clone_size: -; d_call: TRBD2; v_call: TRBV7-9; j_call: TRBJ2-5; cdr3_aa: CASSPEWGGETQYF; cdr3_nt: TGTGCCAGCAGCCCCGAATGGGGGGGAGAGACCCAGTACTTC
clone_size: -; d_call: -; v_call: TRBV15; j_call: TRBJ1-1; cdr3_aa: CATRGGDTEAFF; cdr3_nt: TGTGCCACCAGAGGGGGTGACACTGAAGCTTTCTTT
clone_size: -; d_call: -; v_call: TRBV7-2; j_call: TRBJ1-1; cdr3_aa: CASSLVLTGTEAFF; cdr3_nt: TGTGCCAGCAGCTTAGTTTTAACGGGCACTGAAGCTTTCTTT
clone_size: once; d_call: -; v_call: TRBV29-1; j_call: TRBJ2-2; cdr3_aa: CSVEGLQTGELFF; cdr3_nt: TGCAGCGTTGAGGGGCTTCAGACCGGGGAGCTGTTTTTT
clone_size: -; d_call: -; v_call: TRBV11-2; j_call: TRBJ1-3; cdr3_aa: CASSPRTGIAGNTIYF; cdr3_nt: TGTGCCAGCAGCCCGAGAACAGGGATTGCGGGAAACACCATATATTTT
clone_size: -; d_call: -; v_call: TRBV19; j_call: TRBJ1-5; cdr3_aa: CASSIDPAGSIYQPQHF; cdr3_nt: TGTGCCAGTAGTATAGATCCCGCCGGGAGTATATATCAGCCCCAGCATTTT
clone_size: few; d_call: -; v_call: TRBV10-3; j_call: TRBJ1-1; cdr3_aa: CAIRATNTEAFF; cdr3_nt: TGTGCCATCAGGGCAACGAACACTGAAGCTTTCTTT
clone_size: -; d_call: TRBD2; v_call: TRBV19; j_call: TRBJ2-7; cdr3_aa: CASKWASGSPTYEQYF; cdr3_nt: TGTGCCAGTAAGTGGGCTAGCGGGAGCCCCACCTACGAGCAGTACTTC
clone_size: -; d_call: -; v_call: TRBV21-1; j_call: TRBJ2-2; cdr3_aa: CASSARLAGGGGELFF; cdr3_nt: TGTGCCAGCAGCGCCAGACTAGCGGGAGGGGGCGGGGAGCTGTTTTTT
clone_size: few; d_call: -; v_call: TRBV7-2; j_call: TRBJ2-7; cdr3_aa: CASSRQNYEQYF; cdr3_nt: TGTGCCAGCAGCCGCCAGAATTACGAGCAGTACTTC
clone_size: -; d_call: TRBD1; v_call: TRBV4-1; j_call: TRBJ2-7; cdr3_aa: CASSPMRYTTGAASYEQYF; cdr3_nt: TGCGCCAGCAGTCCGATGAGGTATACGACAGGGGCGGCCTCCTACGAGCAGTACTTC
clone_size: -; d_call: TRBD1; v_call: TRBV7-3; j_call: TRBJ2-5; cdr3_aa: CASSMMGQGNQETQYF; cdr3_nt: TGTGCCAGCAGCATGATGGGACAGGGAAACCAAGAGACCCAGTACTTC
clone_size: -; d_call: -; v_call: TRBV19; j_call: TRBJ2-5; cdr3_aa: CASGGTIQETQYF; cdr3_nt: TGTGCCAGTGGGGGGACCATCCAAGAGACCCAGTACTTC
clone_size: -; d_call: -; v_call: TRBV11-3; j_call: TRBJ2-7; cdr3_aa: CASSFGTPPYEQYF; cdr3_nt: TGTGCCAGCAGCTTCGGGACACCTCCCTACGAGCAGTACTTC
clone_size: -; d_call: TRBD2; v_call: TRBV30; j_call: TRBJ2-3; cdr3_aa: CAWSGGSGKVPGFF; cdr3_nt: TGTGCCTGGAGTGGGGGGAGCGGGAAAGTGCCGGGGTTTTTT
clone_size: -; d_call: -; v_call: TRBV4-2; j_call: TRBJ2-7; cdr3_aa: CASSQGGDYEQYF; cdr3_nt: TGTGCCAGCAGCCAGGGGGGAGACTACGAGCAGTACTTC
clone_size: -; d_call: -; v_call: TRBV7-3; j_call: TRBJ2-7; cdr3_aa: CASSLGQPYEQYF; cdr3_nt: TGTGCCAGCAGCTTAGGGCAGCCCTACGAGCAGTACTTC
clone_size: -; d_call: -; v_call: TRBV7-9; j_call: TRBJ2-4; cdr3_aa: CASSSALNSPENKNIQYF; cdr3_nt: TGTGCCAGCAGCTCGGCACTTAATTCCCCGGAGAACAAAAACATTCAGTACTTC
clone_size: -; d_call: TRBD1; v_call: TRBV4-2; j_call: TRBJ2-1; cdr3_aa: CASSPTQGQGIYNEQFF; cdr3_nt: TGTGCCAGCAGCCCGACGCAAGGACAGGGGATTTACAATGAGCAGTTCTTC
clone_size: -; d_call: -; v_call: TRBV9; j_call: TRBJ1-1; cdr3_aa: CASSVGPGTPNTEAFF; cdr3_nt: TGTGCCAGCAGCGTAGGACCCGGGACACCGAACACTGAAGCTTTCTTT
clone_size: -; d_call: -; v_call: TRBV6-5; j_call: TRBJ2-1; cdr3_aa: CASSRSSGEQFF; cdr3_nt: TGTGCCAGCAGTCGATCGTCAGGTGAGCAGTTCTTC
clone_size: -; d_call: TRBD2; v_call: TRBV9; j_call: TRBJ2-1; cdr3_aa: CASSVGSGRNEQFF; cdr3_nt: TGTGCCAGCAGCGTCGGTAGCGGGAGAAATGAGCAGTTCTTC
clone_size: -; d_call: TRBD1; v_call: TRBV28; j_call: TRBJ2-7; cdr3_aa: CASTEGDRGVSYEQYF; cdr3_nt: TGTGCCAGCACCGAGGGAGACAGGGGAGTATCGTACGAGCAGTACTTC
clone_size: -; d_call: -; v_call: TRBV14; j_call: TRBJ2-1; cdr3_aa: CASSHRPRGEQFF; cdr3_nt: TGTGCCAGCAGCCACCGACCCCGAGGTGAGCAGTTCTTC
clone_size: -; d_call: -; v_call: TRBV10-3; j_call: TRBJ1-1; cdr3_aa: CAISEQGLNTEAFF; cdr3_nt: TGTGCCATCAGTGAACAGGGATTGAACACTGAAGCTTTCTTT
clone_size: -; d_call: -; v_call: TRBV28; j_call: TRBJ2-3; cdr3_aa: CASSSLPDTQYF; cdr3_nt: TGTGCCAGCAGTTCCCTCCCTGATACGCAGTATTTT
clone_size: -; d_call: -; v_call: TRBV6-5; j_call: TRBJ2-7; cdr3_aa: CASSLSKRDEQYF; cdr3_nt: TGTGCCAGCAGTTTATCAAAACGGGACGAGCAGTACTTC
clone_size: -; d_call: TRBD2; v_call: TRBV30; j_call: TRBJ2-1; cdr3_aa: CAALSGTNEQFF; cdr3_nt: TGTGCCGCCCTCAGCGGGACCAATGAGCAGTTCTTC
clone_size: -; d_call: -; v_call: TRBV29-1; j_call: TRBJ2-7; cdr3_aa: CSVESQGWNEQYF; cdr3_nt: TGCAGCGTTGAATCCCAGGGATGGAACGAGCAGTACTTC
clone_size: -; d_call: -; v_call: TRBV5-1; j_call: TRBJ1-1; cdr3_aa: CASSSVRMNTEAFF; cdr3_nt: TGCGCCAGCAGCTCTGTCAGAATGAACACTGAAGCTTTCTTT